The next 6 T cell receptor beta chains were all read from a single sample in a study of blood T cell repertoires in COVID-19. The method was immunoSEQ multiplex PCR; TCRdb's version includes in-frame clones alone and lacks a portion of them. The profile covers over 200,000 clones, with about 91% appearing a single time and 10% to 13% taken by the ten largest. The specimen was PBMCs or T cells enriched from blood (not recorded which). The receptors stem from a man between 18 and 29 years old with acute COVID-19.

CDR3: CAISEPTGSGDILAKNIQYF. For the CDR3, the DNA is TGTGCCATCAGTGAGCCGACAGGCAGCGGGGACATACTAGCCAAAAACATTCAGTACTTC. The rearrangement joins TRBV10-3 to TRBJ2-4; possibly TRBD2 for D (7 bases). Looked up from germline, CDR1 is ENHRY and CDR2 is SYGVKD. The CDR3 has 20 amino acids. Trimming pared 2 bases from V and 0 bases from J, leaving 23 bases between.

The chain recombines TRBV5-1 with TRBJ2-3; TRBD1 aligns across 10 bases. Germline V gene data show CDR1 as SGHRS and CDR2 as YFSETQ. V shed 4 bases, J shed 5 bases, and the junction held 10 bases outside the gene matches. The CDR3 loop spans 16 amino acids. The CDR3 loop is CASSNPRQGAKDTQYF. CDR3 in DNA: TGCGCCAGCAGCAACCCTCGACAGGGGGCGAAAGATACGCAGTATTTT.

The chain employs TRBV20-1 and TRBJ1-5, with D perhaps TRBD1 (6 bases). CDR3 size: 11 residues. V shed 5 bases and J shed 9 bases, with 11 bases lying between them. Germline V gene sequence: CDR1 DFQATT, CDR2 SNEGSKA (reference sequence). Here the CDR3 reads CSAPLGAPQHF. CDR3 sequence (DNA): TGCAGTGCTCCTCTGGGGGCGCCCCAGCATTTT.

The J gene is TRBJ2-5, the V gene TRBV7-2, with 9 bases lining up with TRBD1. V dropped 4 bases and J dropped 7; count of bases not matched to a gene: 7. CDR3 length: 14 residues. The V gene's germline CDR1 is SGHTA and CDR2 FQGNSA. Here the CDR3 reads CASSSSGQGGTQYF. DNA of the CDR3: TGTGCCAGCAGCTCCTCGGGACAGGGAGGGACCCAGTACTTC.

In regard to this clone: Other DNA sequences of this sample code for an identical CDR3. V and J are TRBV30 and TRBJ1-2; weak D call: TRBD1 (5 bases). CDR3 length: 12 amino acids. Between the trimmed V and J ends, which lost 2 bases and 5 bases, there was a span of 9 bases. Looked up from germline, CDR1 is GTSNPN and CDR2 is SVGIG (reference sequence). The CDR3 reads CAWSPQGYGYTF. The CDR3 DNA reads TGTGCCTGGAGTCCCCAGGGTTATGGCTACACCTTC.

The chain employs TRBV6-5 and TRBJ2-2; D may be TRBD1 (6 bases). Deletions cut 8 bases from V and 1 base from J, with 11 bases between. Germline CDR1 is MNHEY and CDR2 is SVGAGI. CDR3 length: 14 amino acids. CDR3 region: CASRQGRNTGELFF. CDR3 bases: TGTGCCAGCCGGCAGGGGCGGAACACCGGGGAGCTGTTTTTT.